The present T cell receptor (beta chain) was sequenced within a study of pediatric ulcerative colitis. Findings and caveats of the study: Clonal expansions reduced rectal repertoire diversity in acute severe colitis. Compared with controls, ulcerative colitis showed greater blood-rectum clone sharing.

CDR3 length equals 17 residues. The germline gives CDR1 LNHDA, CDR2 SQIVND (reference sequence). Losses at the gene ends were 3 bases for V and 5 bases for J; bases not matched to a gene: 10. Samples were sequenced at Survey level, maximum 500,000 reads. TCRdb's table, derived via immunoSEQ multiplex PCR, lists solely in-frame clones and lacks some. The sample shows about 64,000 clones, 77% of them seen only once. Comments on this clone: Its cognate antigen is unknown.

This chain joins TRBV19 and TRBJ1-3, with 10 bases lining up with TRBD1. Sequenced material: blood. This TCR was sampled from a boy aged 5-17 years with moderate ulcerative colitis. CDR3 in DNA: TGTGCCAGTAGTATGACAGGGGGCCCGGCTAGTAGAAACACCATATATTTT. Amino acid sequence: CASSMTGGPASRNTIYF.